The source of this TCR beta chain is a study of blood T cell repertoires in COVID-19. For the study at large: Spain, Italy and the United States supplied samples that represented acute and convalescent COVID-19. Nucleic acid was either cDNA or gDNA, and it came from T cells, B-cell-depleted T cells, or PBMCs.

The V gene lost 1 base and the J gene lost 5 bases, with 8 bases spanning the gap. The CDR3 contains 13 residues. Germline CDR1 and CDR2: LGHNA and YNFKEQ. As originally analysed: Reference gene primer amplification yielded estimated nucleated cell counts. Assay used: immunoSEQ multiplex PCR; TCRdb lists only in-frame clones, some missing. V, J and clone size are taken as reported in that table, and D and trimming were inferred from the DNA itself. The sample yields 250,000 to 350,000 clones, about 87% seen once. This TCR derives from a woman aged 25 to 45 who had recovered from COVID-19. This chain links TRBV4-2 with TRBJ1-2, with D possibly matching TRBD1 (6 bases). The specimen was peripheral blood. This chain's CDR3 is CASSQARGYGYTF. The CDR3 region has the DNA TGTGCCAGCAGCCAAGCCAGGGGTTATGGCTACACCTTC.